This entry is about one T cell receptor beta chain. This sample also contains other DNA sequences that code for the same CDR3. V dropped 0 bases and J dropped 2 bases, with 2 bases sitting between them. Germline CDR1 SGHRS, CDR2 YFSETQ. CDR3 length: 12 residues. Naive CD8 cells were CD45RO-negative, positively selected for CCR7, excluding terminally differentiated effector memory CD45RA+ cells. The sample is drawn from a study of shared clonotypes between healthy human individuals. Sorted subsets were amplified in replicate PCRs using 150 to 250 ng DNA, roughly 30,000 T cell genomes. Profiling relied on immunoSEQ multiplex PCR, and the TCRdb table lists in-frame clones only, not all of them. This table holds about 820,000 clones, almost 95% found once.

The rearrangement uses TRBV5-1 and TRBJ2-5; D uncertain. The sequenced material came from naive CD8+ T cells sorted from blood. The sequence was obtained from a man aged 25-45 years in good health. CDR3 bases: TGCGCCAGCAGCTTGGATCAAGAGACCCAGTACTTC. Translated: CASSLDQETQYF.